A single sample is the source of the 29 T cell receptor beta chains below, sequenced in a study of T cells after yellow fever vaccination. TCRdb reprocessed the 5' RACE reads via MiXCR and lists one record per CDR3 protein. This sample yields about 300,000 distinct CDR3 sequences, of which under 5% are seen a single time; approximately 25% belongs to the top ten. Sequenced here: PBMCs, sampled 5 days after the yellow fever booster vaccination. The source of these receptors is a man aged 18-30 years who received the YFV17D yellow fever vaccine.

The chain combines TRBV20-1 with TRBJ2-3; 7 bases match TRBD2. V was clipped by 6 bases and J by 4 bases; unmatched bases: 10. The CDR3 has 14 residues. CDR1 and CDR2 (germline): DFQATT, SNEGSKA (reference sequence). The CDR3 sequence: CSAPAASGSDTQYF. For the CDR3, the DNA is TGCAGTGCACCGGCGGCTAGCGGTTCAGATACGCAGTATTTT.

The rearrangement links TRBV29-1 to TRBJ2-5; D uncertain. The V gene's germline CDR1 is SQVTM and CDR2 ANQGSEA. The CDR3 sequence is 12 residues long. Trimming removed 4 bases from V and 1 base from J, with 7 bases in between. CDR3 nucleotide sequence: TGCAGCGTTGGCGGCAGCCAAGAGACCCAGTACTTC. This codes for CSVGGSQETQYF.

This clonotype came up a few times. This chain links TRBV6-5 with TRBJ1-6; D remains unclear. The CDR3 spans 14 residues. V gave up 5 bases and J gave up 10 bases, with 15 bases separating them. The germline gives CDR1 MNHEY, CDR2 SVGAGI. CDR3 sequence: CASSRTAQSSPLHF. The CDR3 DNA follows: TGTGCCAGCAGTCGGACTGCGCAGTCGTCACCCCTCCACTTT.

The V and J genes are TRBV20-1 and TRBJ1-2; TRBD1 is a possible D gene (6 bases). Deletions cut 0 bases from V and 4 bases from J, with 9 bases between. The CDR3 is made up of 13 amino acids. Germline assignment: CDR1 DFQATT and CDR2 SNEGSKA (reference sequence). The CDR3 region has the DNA TGCAGTGCTAGAGATTACAGGGTCTATGGCTACACCTTC. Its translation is CSARDYRVYGYTF.

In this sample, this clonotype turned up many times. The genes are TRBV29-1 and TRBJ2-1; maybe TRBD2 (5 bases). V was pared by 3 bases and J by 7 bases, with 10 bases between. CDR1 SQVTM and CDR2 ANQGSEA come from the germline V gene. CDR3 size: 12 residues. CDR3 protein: CSVDWRFNEQFF. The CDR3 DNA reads TGCAGCGTTGATTGGAGGTTTAATGAGCAGTTCTTC.

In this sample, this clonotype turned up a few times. In DNA form, the CDR3 reads TGTGCCAGCAGCCCGAGTAGGGCATCAGAGACCCAGTACTTC. As protein: CASSPSRASETQYF. The chain recombines TRBV12-3 or TRBV12-4 with TRBJ2-5; no reliable D call. The V gene lost 6 bases and the J gene lost 4 bases, with 15 bases spanning the gap. The CDR3 is made up of 14 amino acids.

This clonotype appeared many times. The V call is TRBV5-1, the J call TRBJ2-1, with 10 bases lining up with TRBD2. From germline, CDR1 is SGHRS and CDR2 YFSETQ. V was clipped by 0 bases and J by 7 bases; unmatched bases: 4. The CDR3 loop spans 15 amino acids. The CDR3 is CASSLDPSGGNEQFF. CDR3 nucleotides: TGCGCCAGCAGCTTGGATCCTAGCGGGGGTAATGAGCAGTTCTTC.

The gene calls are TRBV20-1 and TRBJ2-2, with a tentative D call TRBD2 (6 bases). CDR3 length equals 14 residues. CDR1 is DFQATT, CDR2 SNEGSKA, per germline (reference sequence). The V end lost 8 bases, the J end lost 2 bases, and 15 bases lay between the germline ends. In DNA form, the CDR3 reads TGCAGTCCCCTGGGACTTCCTAACACCGGGGAGCTGTTTTTT. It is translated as CSPLGLPNTGELFF.

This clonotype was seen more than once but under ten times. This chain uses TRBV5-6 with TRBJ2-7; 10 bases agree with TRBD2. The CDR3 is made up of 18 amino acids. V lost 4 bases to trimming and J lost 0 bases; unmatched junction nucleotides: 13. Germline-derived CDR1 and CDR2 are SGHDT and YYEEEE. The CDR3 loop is CASSGVVAGGYSSYEQYF. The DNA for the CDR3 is TGTGCCAGCAGCGGGGTGGTAGCGGGGGGCTATAGCTCCTACGAGCAGTACTTC.

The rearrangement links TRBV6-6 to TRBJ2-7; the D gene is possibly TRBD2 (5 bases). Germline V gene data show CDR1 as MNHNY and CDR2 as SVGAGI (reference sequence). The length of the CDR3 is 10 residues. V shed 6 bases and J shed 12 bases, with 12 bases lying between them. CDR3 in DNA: TGTGCCAGCAGGTCCGGGATTGCGTACTTC. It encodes CASRSGIAYF.

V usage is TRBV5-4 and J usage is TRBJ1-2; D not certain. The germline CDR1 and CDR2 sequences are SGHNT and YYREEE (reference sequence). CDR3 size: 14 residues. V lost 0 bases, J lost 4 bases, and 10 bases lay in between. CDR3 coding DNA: TGTGCCAGCAGCTTGGACCGGTCGGCCTATGGCTACACCTTC. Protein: CASSLDRSAYGYTF.

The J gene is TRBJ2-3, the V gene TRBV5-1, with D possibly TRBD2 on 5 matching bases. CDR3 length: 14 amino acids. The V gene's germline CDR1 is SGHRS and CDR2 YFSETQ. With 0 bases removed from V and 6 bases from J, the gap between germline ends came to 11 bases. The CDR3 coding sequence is TGCGCCAGCAGCTTGGCCGCGGAGGTGGATACGCAGTATTTT. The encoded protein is CASSLAAEVDTQYF. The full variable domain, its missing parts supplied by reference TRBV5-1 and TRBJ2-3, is KAGVTQTPRYLIKTRGQQVTLSCSPISGHRSVSWYQQTPGQGLQFLFEYFSETQRNKGNFPGRFSGRQFSNSRSEMNVSTLELGDSALYLCASSLAAEVDTQYFGPGTRLTVL.

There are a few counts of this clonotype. The CDR3: CASSPSAGNTGELFF. Here the CDR3 DNA reads TGCGCCAGCAGCCCCTCCGCGGGGAACACCGGGGAGCTGTTTTTT. The chain is built from TRBV5-1 and TRBJ2-2; D possibly corresponds to TRBD2 (5 bases). CDR3 size: 15 residues. The germline V gene encodes CDR1 SGHRS and CDR2 YFSETQ. Trimming cost V 4 bases and J 1 base, with 11 bases left between them.

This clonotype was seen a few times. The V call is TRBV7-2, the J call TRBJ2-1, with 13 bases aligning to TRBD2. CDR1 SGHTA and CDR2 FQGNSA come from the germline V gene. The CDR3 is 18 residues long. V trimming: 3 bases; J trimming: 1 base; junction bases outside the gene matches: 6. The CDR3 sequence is CASSFRLAGGPSYNEQFF. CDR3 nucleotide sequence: TGTGCCAGCAGCTTTCGACTAGCGGGGGGTCCTTCCTACAATGAGCAGTTCTTC.

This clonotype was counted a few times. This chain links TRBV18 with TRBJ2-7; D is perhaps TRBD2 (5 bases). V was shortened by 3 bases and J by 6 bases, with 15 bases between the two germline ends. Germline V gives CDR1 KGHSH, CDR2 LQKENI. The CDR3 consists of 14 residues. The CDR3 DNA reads TGTGCCAGCTCACCGAGGGAAGGTCTCCCCGAGCAGTACTTC. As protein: CASSPREGLPEQYF.

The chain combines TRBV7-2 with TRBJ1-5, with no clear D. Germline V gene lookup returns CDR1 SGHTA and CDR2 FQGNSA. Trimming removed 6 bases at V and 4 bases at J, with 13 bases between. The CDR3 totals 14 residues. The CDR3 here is CASSRLGTNQPQHF. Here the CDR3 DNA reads TGTGCCAGCAGTCGTCTAGGAACAAATCAGCCCCAGCATTTT.

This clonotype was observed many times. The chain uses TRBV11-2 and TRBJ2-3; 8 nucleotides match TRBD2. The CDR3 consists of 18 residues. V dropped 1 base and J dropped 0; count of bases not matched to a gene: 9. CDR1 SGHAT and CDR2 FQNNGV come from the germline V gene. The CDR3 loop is CASSLAPTSGESTDTQYF. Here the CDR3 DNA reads TGTGCCAGCAGCTTAGCCCCCACTAGCGGAGAGAGCACAGATACGCAGTATTTT.

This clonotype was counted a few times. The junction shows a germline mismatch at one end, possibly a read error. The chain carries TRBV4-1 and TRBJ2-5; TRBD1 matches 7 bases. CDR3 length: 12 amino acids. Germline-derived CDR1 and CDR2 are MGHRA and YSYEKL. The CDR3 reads CASSQPDRVLDF. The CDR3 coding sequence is TGCGCCAGCAGCCAACCCGACAGGGTATTAGACTTC.

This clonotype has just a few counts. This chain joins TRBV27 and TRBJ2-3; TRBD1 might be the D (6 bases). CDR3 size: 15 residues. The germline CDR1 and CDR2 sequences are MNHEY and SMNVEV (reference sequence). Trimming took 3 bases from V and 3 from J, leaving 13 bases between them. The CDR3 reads CASSFSRGYTDTQYF. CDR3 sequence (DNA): TGTGCCAGCAGTTTTTCCAGGGGTTATACAGATACGCAGTATTTT.

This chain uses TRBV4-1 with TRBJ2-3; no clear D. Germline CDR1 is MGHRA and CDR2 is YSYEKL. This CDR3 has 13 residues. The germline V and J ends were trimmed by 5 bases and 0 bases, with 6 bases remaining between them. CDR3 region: CASSYQSTDTQYF. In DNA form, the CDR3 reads TGCGCCAGCAGCTACCAAAGCACAGATACGCAGTATTTT.

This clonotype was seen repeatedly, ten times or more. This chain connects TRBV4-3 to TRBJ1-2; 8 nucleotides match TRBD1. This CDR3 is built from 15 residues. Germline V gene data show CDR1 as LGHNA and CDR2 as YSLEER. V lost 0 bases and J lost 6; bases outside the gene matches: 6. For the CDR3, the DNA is TGCGCCAGCAGCCAAGAGGGCAGGGGGCTCGATGGCTACACCTTC. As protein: CASSQEGRGLDGYTF.

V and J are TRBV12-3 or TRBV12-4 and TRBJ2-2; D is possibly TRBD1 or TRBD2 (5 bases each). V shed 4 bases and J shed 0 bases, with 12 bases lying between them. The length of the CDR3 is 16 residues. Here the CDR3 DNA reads TGTGCCAGCAGTTCTGTCGGGACCCCGAACACCGGGGAGCTGTTTTTT. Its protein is CASSSVGTPNTGELFF.

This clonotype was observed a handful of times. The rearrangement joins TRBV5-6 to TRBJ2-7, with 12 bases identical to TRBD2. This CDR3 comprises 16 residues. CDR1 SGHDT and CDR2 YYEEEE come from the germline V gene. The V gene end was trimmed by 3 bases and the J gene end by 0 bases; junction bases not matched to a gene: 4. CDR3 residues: CASSSSGGAASYEQYF. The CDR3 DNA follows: TGTGCCAGCAGCTCTAGCGGGGGGGCGGCCTCCTACGAGCAGTACTTC.

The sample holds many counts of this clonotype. CDR3 protein: CASRGTGELFF. CDR3 sequence (DNA): TGTGCCAGCAGAGGGACCGGGGAGCTGTTTTTT. This chain joins TRBV7-2 and TRBJ2-2; the D is unclear. The CDR3 runs to 11 residues. CDR1 is SGHTA and CDR2 is FQGNSA in the germline V gene. V was cut by 6 bases and J by 5 bases, with 4 bases left in between.

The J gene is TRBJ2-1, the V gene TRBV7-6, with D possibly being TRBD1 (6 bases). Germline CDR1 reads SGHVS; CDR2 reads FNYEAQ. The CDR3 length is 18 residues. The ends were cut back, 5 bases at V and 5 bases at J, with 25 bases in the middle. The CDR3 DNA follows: TGTGCCAGCAGCCGGAAACGGACAGACCTAGGGCAGGACAATGAGCAGTTCTTC. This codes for CASSRKRTDLGQDNEQFF.

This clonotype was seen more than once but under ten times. CDR3 nucleotide sequence: TGTGCCAGCAGTCCCCGGGAGGCCCAACGATTTGCAACTAATGAAAAACTGTTTTTT. Translating it yields CASSPREAQRFATNEKLFF. The J gene is TRBJ1-4, the V gene TRBV28, with D uncertain. The V end was cut by 5 bases, the J end by 0 bases, with 22 bases between. CDR3 length equals 19 residues. The germline V gene encodes CDR1 MDHEN and CDR2 SYDVKM.

CDR3 bases: TGTGCCAGCAGCCTAAGGGTTCCCCTAACAGGGGACTCCTACAATGAGCAGTTCTTC. It translates to CASSLRVPLTGDSYNEQFF. The chain carries TRBV7-3 and TRBJ2-1; the match to TRBD1 covers 7 bases. The V and J ends lost 5 bases and 0 bases, in that order; junction bases with no gene match: 16. Germline V gene lookup returns CDR1 SGHTA and CDR2 FQGTGA. The CDR3 has 19 residues.

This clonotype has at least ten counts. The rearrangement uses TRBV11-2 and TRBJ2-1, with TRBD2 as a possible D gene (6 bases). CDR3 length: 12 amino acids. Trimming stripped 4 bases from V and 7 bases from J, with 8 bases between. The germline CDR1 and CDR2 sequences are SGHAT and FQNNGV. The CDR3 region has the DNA TGTGCCAGCAGCTGGGGAGGAAATGAGCAGTTCTTC. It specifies CASSWGGNEQFF.

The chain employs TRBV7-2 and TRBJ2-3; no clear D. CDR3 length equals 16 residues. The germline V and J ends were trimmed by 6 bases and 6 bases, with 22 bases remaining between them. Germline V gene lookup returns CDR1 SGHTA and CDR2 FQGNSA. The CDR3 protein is CASSQKRLLSVDTQYF. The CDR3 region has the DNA TGTGCCAGCAGTCAAAAAAGACTTTTATCGGTGGATACGCAGTATTTT.